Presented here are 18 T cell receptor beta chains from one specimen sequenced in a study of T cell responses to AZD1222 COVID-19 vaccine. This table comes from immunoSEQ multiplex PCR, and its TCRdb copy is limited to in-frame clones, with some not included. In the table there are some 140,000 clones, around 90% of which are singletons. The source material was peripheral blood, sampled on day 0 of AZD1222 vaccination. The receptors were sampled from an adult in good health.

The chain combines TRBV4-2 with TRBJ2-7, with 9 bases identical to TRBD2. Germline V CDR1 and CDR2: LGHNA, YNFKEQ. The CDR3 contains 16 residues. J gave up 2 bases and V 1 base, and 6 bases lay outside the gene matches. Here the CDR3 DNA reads TGTGCCAGCAGCCAAGGTGGTGGCGGGGGGGCCTACGAGCAGTACTTC. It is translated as CASSQGGGGGAYEQYF.

CDR3 sequence (DNA): TGTGCCAGCAGCTTTGGCAGTTACACTGAAGCTTTCTTT. This codes for CASSFGSYTEAFF. The chain employs TRBV5-4 and TRBJ1-1; D gene unclear. The germline CDR1 and CDR2 sequences are SGHNT and YYREEE (reference sequence). The length of the CDR3 is 13 residues. The V gene lost 2 bases and the J gene lost 3 bases, with 8 bases spanning the gap.

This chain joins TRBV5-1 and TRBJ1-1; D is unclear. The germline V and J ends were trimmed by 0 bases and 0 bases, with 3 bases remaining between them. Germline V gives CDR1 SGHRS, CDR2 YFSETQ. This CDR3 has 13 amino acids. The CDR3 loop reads CASSLALNTEAFF. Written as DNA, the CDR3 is TGCGCCAGCAGCTTGGCATTGAACACTGAAGCTTTCTTT.

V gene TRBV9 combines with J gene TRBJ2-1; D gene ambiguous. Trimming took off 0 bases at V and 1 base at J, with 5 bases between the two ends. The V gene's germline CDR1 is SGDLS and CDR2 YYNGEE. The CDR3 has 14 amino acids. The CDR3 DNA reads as TGTGCCAGCAGCGTAGGGGTATCCTACAATGAGCAGTTCTTC. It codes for CASSVGVSYNEQFF.

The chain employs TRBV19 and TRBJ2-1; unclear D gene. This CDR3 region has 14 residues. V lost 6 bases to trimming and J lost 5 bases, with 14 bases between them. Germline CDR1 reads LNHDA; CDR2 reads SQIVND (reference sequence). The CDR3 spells CASSTTPLDNEQFF. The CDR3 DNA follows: TGTGCCAGTAGCACGACCCCTCTAGACAATGAGCAGTTCTTC.

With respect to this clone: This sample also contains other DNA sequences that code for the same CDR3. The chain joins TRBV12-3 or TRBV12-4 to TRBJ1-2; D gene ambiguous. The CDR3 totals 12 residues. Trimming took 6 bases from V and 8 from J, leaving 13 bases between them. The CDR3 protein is CASSLRVRGYTF. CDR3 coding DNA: TGTGCCAGCAGCCTTAGGGTGCGGGGCTACACCTTC.

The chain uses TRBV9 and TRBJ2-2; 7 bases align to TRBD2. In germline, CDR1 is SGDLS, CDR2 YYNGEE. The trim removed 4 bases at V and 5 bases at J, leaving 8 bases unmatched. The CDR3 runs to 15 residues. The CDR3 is CASSPGGFGTGELFF. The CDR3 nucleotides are TGTGCCAGCAGCCCCGGGGGGTTCGGTACCGGGGAGCTGTTTTTT.

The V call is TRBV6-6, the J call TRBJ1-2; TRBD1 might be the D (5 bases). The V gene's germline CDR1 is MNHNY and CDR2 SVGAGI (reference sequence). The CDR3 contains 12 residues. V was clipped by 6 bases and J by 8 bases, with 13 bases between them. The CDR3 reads CASRTRRGGYTF. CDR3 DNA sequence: TGTGCCAGCAGGACACGGAGGGGAGGCTACACCTTC.

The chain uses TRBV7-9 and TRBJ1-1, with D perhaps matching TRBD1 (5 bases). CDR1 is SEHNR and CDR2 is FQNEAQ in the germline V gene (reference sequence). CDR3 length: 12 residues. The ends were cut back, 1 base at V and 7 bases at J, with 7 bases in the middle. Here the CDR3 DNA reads TGTGCCAGCAGCTTAGGAGGGGTTGAAGCTTTCTTT. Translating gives CASSLGGVEAFF.

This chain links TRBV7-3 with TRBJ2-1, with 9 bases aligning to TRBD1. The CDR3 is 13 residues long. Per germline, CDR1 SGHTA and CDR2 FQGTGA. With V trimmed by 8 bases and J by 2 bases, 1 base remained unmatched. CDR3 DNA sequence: TGTGCCAGCGGGACAGGGCCCTACAATGAGCAGTTCTTC. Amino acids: CASGTGPYNEQFF.

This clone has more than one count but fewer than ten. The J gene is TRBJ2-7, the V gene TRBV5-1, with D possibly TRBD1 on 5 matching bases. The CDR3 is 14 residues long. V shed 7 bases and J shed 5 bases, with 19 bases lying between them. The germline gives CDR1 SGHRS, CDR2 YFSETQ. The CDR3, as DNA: TGCGCCAGCGCCCCTCAGGGTCTGTTACACGAGCAGTACTTC. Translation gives CASAPQGLLHEQYF.

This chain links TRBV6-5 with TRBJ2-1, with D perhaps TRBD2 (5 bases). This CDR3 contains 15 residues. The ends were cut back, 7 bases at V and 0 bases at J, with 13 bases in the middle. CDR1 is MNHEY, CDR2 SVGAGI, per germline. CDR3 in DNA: TGTGCCAGCAAAATCAGCGGCCCCTCCTACAATGAGCAGTTCTTC. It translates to CASKISGPSYNEQFF.

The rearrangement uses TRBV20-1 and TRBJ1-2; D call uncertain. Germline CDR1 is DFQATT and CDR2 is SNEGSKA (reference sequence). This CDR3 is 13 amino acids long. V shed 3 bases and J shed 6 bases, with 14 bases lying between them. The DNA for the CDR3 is TGCAGTGCTAGTAATTTTGTCAGTCATGGCTACACCTTC. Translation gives CSASNFVSHGYTF.

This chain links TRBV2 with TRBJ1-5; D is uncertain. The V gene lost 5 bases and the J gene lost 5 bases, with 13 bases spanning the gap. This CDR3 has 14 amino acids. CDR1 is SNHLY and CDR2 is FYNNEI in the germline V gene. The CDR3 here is CASSLSRQDQPQHF. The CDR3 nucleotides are TGTGCCAGCAGTTTGTCTCGGCAGGATCAGCCCCAGCATTTT.

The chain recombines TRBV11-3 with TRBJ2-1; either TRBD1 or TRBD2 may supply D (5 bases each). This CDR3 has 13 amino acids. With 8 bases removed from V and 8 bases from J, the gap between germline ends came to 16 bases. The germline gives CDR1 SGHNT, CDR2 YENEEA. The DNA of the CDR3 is TGTGCCAGCCTGGGGACGGGTTTGTATGAGCAGTTCTTC. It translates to CASLGTGLYEQFF.

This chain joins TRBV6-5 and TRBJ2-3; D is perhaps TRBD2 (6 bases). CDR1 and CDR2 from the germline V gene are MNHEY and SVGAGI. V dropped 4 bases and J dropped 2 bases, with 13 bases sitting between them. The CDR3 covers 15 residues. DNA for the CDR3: TGTGCCAGCAGTTCCCCGACTAGGAACACAGATACGCAGTATTTT. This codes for CASSSPTRNTDTQYF.

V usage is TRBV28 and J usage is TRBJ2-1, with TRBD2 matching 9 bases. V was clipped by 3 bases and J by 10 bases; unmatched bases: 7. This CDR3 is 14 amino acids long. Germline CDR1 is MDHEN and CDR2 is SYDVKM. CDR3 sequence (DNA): TGTGCCAGCAGTTTCGCGGGAGGGCCCCGGGAGCAGTTCTTC. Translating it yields CASSFAGGPREQFF. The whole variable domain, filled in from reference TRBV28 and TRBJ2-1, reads DVKVTQSSRYLVKRTGEKVFLECVQDMDHENMFWYRQDPGLGLRLIYFSYDVKMKEKGDIPEGYSVSREKKERFSLILESASTNQTSMYLCASSFAGGPREQFFGPGTRLTVL.

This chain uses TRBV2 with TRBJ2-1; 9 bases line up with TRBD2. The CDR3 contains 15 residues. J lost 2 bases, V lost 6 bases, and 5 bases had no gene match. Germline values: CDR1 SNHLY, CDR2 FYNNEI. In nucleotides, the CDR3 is TGTGCCAGCAGCGGAGCGGGAGGCGCCTACAATGAGCAGTTCTTC. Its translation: CASSGAGGAYNEQFF.